The 22 T cell receptor beta chains below were found in one sample sequenced in a study of Graves' ophthalmopathy and Graves' hyperthyroidism. The sequenced template was RNA, covering the TCR beta CDR3 region. Following a first-round RT-PCR that used HTBI primers, a second-round multiplex PCR was carried out. TCRdb processed the multiplex PCR reads anew with MiXCR; each CDR3 protein has one entry. The sample has 450,000 to 600,000 distinct CDR3 sequences, 35% to 40% seen once. Sample: peripheral blood or thyroid tissue (not recorded which). The receptors stem from an adult man with Graves' hyperthyroidism.

This clonotype came up once. The chain recombines TRBV2 with TRBJ1-5; perhaps TRBD1 as D (5 bases). This CDR3 has 15 residues. Trimming took 1 base from V and 2 from J, leaving 9 bases between them. The germline gives CDR1 SNHLY, CDR2 FYNNEI. The CDR3 reads CASSEGQRGNQPQHF. CDR3 nucleotide sequence: TGTGCCAGCAGTGAAGGACAGAGGGGCAATCAGCCCCAGCATTTT.

This clonotype occurred many times. The chain recombines TRBV7-6 with TRBJ1-6, with D uncertain. Trimming pared 6 bases from V and 7 bases from J, leaving 16 bases between. The CDR3 loop spans 15 amino acids. Germline loops: CDR1 SGHVS, CDR2 FNYEAQ. The CDR3 nucleotides are TGTGCCAGCAGTCGTGGGGTTGGGTTGAATTCACCCCTCCACTTT. Its protein is CASSRGVGLNSPLHF.

This clonotype was detected a few times. The chain uses TRBV5-1 and TRBJ2-2; 7 bases fit TRBD1. Unmatched junction bases numbered 7, after V lost 4 bases and J lost 1 base. The CDR3 loop spans 16 amino acids. Germline assignment: CDR1 SGHRS and CDR2 YFSETQ. The CDR3 DNA sequence: TGCGCCAGCAGCCCTACCGGGACAGTGAACACCGGGGAGCTGTTTTTT. Protein product: CASSPTGTVNTGELFF. The entire variable domain, with the rest obtained from reference TRBV5-1 and TRBJ2-2, is as follows: KAGVTQTPRYLIKTRGQQVTLSCSPISGHRSVSWYQQTPGQGLQFLFEYFSETQRNKGNFPGRFSGRQFSNSRSEMNVSTLELGDSALYLCASSPTGTVNTGELFFGEGSRLTVL.

Worth noting for this clonotype: Possible read error: a much larger clone is one base away. The chain combines TRBV6-1 with TRBJ1-2; D possibly corresponds to TRBD1 (6 bases). The V gene's germline CDR1 is MNHNS and CDR2 SASEGT. The CDR3 totals 13 residues. The DNA of the CDR3 is TGTGCCAGCAGCCCCAGGGGCAACTATGACTACACCTTC. It specifies CASSPRGNYDYTF.

This clonotype was counted many times. This chain uses TRBV2 with TRBJ2-5, with D perhaps given as TRBD1 or TRBD2 (5 bases each). CDR1 is SNHLY, CDR2 FYNNEI, per germline. V gave up 8 bases and J gave up 2 bases, with 12 bases separating them. This CDR3 comprises 13 residues. The CDR3 here is CASGIREQETQYF. CDR3 coding DNA: TGTGCCAGCGGGATCAGGGAGCAAGAGACCCAGTACTTC. The entire variable domain, with the rest obtained from reference TRBV2 and TRBJ2-5, is as follows: EPEVTQTPSHQVTQMGQEVILRCVPISNHLYFYWYRQILGQKVEFLVSFYNNEISEKSEIFDDQFSVERPDGSNFTLKIRSTKLEDSAMYFCASGIREQETQYFGPGTRLLVL.

There are many counts of this clonotype. The rearrangement joins TRBV7-9 to TRBJ2-7; D is unclear. The CDR3 consists of 13 residues. V was pared by 4 bases and J by 5 bases, with 12 bases between. Germline V CDR1 and CDR2: SEHNR, FQNEAQ (reference sequence). The chain's CDR3 is CASSSGPDHEQYF. The CDR3 DNA follows: TGTGCCAGCAGCTCGGGCCCCGACCACGAGCAGTACTTC.

This clonotype was seen only a few times. The rearrangement uses TRBV30 and TRBJ1-2, with D unclear. The V gene's germline CDR1 is GTSNPN and CDR2 SVGIG (reference sequence). The CDR3 spans 13 residues. V was clipped by 1 base and J by 5 bases, with 11 bases between them. CDR3 nucleotide sequence: TGTGCCTGGAGTGAACAGCCTTCTTATGGCTACACCTTC. This gives the protein CAWSEQPSYGYTF. Full variable domain (outside the CDR3, taken from reference TRBV30 and TRBJ1-2): SQTIHQWPATLVQPVGSPLSLECTVEGTSNPNLYWYRQAAGRGLQLLFYSVGIGQISSEVPQNLSASRPQDRQFILSSKKLLLSDSGFYLCAWSEQPSYGYTFGSGTRLTVV.

This clonotype was seen just once. The rearrangement uses TRBV5-1 and TRBJ2-6; no definite D call. The CDR3 loop spans 14 amino acids. The V and J ends lost 5 bases and 3 bases respectively, with 9 bases between them. Per the germline V gene, CDR1 is SGHRS and CDR2 is YFSETQ. The chain's CDR3 is CASRVSHGANVLTF. As DNA, the CDR3 is TGCGCCAGCAGGGTGTCACATGGGGCCAACGTCCTGACTTTC.

V gene TRBV28 combines with J gene TRBJ1-2, with a weak D call TRBD1 (6 bases). CDR3 length: 14 residues. Germline CDR1 and CDR2: MDHEN and SYDVKM. V lost 5 bases and J 4 bases, leaving 14 bases between the germline ends. The CDR3 sequence: CASSRYRDLYGYTF. The CDR3, as DNA: TGTGCCAGCAGTCGTTACAGGGATCTCTATGGCTACACCTTC.

Comments on this clonotype: A much larger clone lies one base from this, so it may be a read error. Here the CDR3 DNA reads TGTGCCATCAGTGAGCCCCCTTCGGGGGTTGGGAGCAGTCAGCCCCAGCATTTT. It translates to CAISEPPSGVGSSQPQHF. The V and J genes are TRBV10-3 and TRBJ1-5, with D perhaps matching TRBD1 (5 bases). The germline gives CDR1 ENHRY, CDR2 SYGVKD. The CDR3 is made up of 18 amino acids.

Notes on this clonotype: This may be a read error: a much more frequent sequence differs by one nucleotide. The V and J genes are TRBV20-1 and TRBJ2-5; a possible D gene is TRBD2 (5 bases). The CDR3 is 17 residues long. The germline CDR1 and CDR2 sequences are DFQATT and SNEGSKA (reference sequence). The CDR3: CSARDPTEGAIQETQHF. CDR3 sequence (DNA): TGCAGTGCTAGAGATCCCACCGAGGGAGCTATCCAAGAGACCCAGCACTTC.

On this clonotype: The junction departs from germline at one end; a sequencing error may be responsible. This chain joins TRBV20-1 and TRBJ1-1; D is ambiguous. Per the germline V gene, CDR1 is DFQATT and CDR2 is SNEGSKA (reference sequence). The CDR3 loop spans 14 amino acids. This CDR3 is CSATSGGRNPEAFF. Written as DNA, the CDR3 is TGCAGTGCTACCTCCGGAGGGAGGAACCCTGAAGCTTTCTTT.

The chain carries TRBV6-6 and TRBJ2-5, with 10 bases that match TRBD2. The CDR3 extends over 16 amino acids. V shed 5 bases and J 4 bases; nucleotides not matched to a gene: 10. Germline V gives CDR1 MNHNY, CDR2 SVGAGI (reference sequence). CDR3 sequence (DNA): TGTGCCAGCAGTCAACGAGGGACTAGCGTTGGAGAGACCCAGTACTTC. Translating gives CASSQRGTSVGETQYF.

The rearrangement joins TRBV10-3 to TRBJ1-6, with 9 bases identical to TRBD1. V was clipped by 10 bases and J by 7 bases; unmatched bases: 2. The CDR3 is 12 residues long. The germline V gene encodes CDR1 ENHRY and CDR2 SYGVKD. The CDR3 DNA reads TGTGCCAACAGGGGGCTCAATTCACCCCTCCACTTT. This encodes CANRGLNSPLHF.

This clonotype occurred many times. This sequence joins TRBV11-2 and TRBJ1-4, with 9 bases lining up with TRBD1. Trimming at V came to 5 bases and at J to 7 bases, leaving 8 bases not matched to a gene. Germline V gives CDR1 SGHAT, CDR2 FQNNGV. This CDR3 region has 15 residues. CDR3 nucleotide sequence: TGTGCCAGCAGCCCGGGACAGGGTGGTGGTGAAAAACTGTTTTTT. It codes for CASSPGQGGGEKLFF.

A note on this clonotype: Relative to the germline gene, one junction end is altered; a read error may explain this. This rearrangement joins TRBV10-3 to TRBJ1-2, with D uncertain. The CDR3 loop spans 14 amino acids. The germline gives CDR1 ENHRY, CDR2 SYGVKD. In DNA, the CDR3 is TGTGCCAGCAGTTACGGCCGTGTCTACTTTGGCTACACCTTC. Protein: CASSYGRVYFGYTF.

Notes on this clonotype: A much larger clone lies one base from this, so it may be a read error. The V and J genes are TRBV12-3 or TRBV12-4 and TRBJ2-7; 10 nucleotides match TRBD1. The CDR3 is made up of 16 amino acids. The CDR3 protein is CAGSLTGGAESYEQYF. The CDR3 DNA is TGTGCCGGCAGTCTGACAGGGGGCGCGGAGTCCTACGAGCAGTACTTC.

This chain connects TRBV7-9 to TRBJ1-1; possibly TRBD1 for D (5 bases). Deletions cut 11 bases from V and 11 bases from J, with 15 bases between. CDR1 and CDR2 (germline): SEHNR, FQNEAQ (reference sequence). This CDR3 region has 10 residues. This CDR3 reads CASQTGVAFF. DNA for the CDR3: TGTGCCTCCCAGACGGGGGTCGCTTTCTTT.

This sequence joins TRBV7-8 and TRBJ2-7, with 10 nucleotides matching TRBD2. The V gene's germline CDR1 is SGHVS and CDR2 FQNEAQ. V shed 5 bases and J 7 bases; nucleotides not matched to a gene: 11. The CDR3 extends over 15 amino acids. The CDR3 region is CASSDPGLAINEQYF. CDR3 DNA sequence: TGTGCCAGCAGCGACCCGGGACTAGCGATCAATGAGCAGTACTTC.

This clonotype appeared many times. This rearrangement joins TRBV19 to TRBJ1-4; D is perhaps TRBD1 (5 bases). The CDR3 has 13 amino acids. Per the germline V gene, CDR1 is LNHDA and CDR2 is SQIVND (reference sequence). The V and J ends lost 3 bases and 5 bases respectively, with 7 bases between them. The CDR3 is CASSIGGNEKLFF. In nucleotides, the CDR3 is TGTGCCAGTAGTATTGGGGGAAATGAAAAACTGTTTTTT.

The rearrangement joins TRBV5-8 to TRBJ2-2; D might be TRBD1 or TRBD2, each matching 6 bases. CDR3 length: 18 amino acids. Trimming removed 3 bases from V and 3 bases from J, with 21 bases in between. The germline V gene encodes CDR1 SGHTS and CDR2 YDEGEE. For the CDR3, the DNA is TGTGCCAGCAGCTGGAGGGACACATCACCTTATCACACCGGGGAGCTGTTTTTT. It translates to CASSWRDTSPYHTGELFF.

This clonotype was observed many times. The chain links TRBV12-3 or TRBV12-4 to TRBJ1-2; 10 bases line up with TRBD1. Trimming took 5 bases from V and 7 from J; bases not matched to a gene: 7. The CDR3 has 14 amino acids. The CDR3 sequence is CASSPLTGGGGYTF. The CDR3 nucleotides are TGTGCCAGCAGTCCCCTGACAGGGGGCGGTGGCTACACCTTC.